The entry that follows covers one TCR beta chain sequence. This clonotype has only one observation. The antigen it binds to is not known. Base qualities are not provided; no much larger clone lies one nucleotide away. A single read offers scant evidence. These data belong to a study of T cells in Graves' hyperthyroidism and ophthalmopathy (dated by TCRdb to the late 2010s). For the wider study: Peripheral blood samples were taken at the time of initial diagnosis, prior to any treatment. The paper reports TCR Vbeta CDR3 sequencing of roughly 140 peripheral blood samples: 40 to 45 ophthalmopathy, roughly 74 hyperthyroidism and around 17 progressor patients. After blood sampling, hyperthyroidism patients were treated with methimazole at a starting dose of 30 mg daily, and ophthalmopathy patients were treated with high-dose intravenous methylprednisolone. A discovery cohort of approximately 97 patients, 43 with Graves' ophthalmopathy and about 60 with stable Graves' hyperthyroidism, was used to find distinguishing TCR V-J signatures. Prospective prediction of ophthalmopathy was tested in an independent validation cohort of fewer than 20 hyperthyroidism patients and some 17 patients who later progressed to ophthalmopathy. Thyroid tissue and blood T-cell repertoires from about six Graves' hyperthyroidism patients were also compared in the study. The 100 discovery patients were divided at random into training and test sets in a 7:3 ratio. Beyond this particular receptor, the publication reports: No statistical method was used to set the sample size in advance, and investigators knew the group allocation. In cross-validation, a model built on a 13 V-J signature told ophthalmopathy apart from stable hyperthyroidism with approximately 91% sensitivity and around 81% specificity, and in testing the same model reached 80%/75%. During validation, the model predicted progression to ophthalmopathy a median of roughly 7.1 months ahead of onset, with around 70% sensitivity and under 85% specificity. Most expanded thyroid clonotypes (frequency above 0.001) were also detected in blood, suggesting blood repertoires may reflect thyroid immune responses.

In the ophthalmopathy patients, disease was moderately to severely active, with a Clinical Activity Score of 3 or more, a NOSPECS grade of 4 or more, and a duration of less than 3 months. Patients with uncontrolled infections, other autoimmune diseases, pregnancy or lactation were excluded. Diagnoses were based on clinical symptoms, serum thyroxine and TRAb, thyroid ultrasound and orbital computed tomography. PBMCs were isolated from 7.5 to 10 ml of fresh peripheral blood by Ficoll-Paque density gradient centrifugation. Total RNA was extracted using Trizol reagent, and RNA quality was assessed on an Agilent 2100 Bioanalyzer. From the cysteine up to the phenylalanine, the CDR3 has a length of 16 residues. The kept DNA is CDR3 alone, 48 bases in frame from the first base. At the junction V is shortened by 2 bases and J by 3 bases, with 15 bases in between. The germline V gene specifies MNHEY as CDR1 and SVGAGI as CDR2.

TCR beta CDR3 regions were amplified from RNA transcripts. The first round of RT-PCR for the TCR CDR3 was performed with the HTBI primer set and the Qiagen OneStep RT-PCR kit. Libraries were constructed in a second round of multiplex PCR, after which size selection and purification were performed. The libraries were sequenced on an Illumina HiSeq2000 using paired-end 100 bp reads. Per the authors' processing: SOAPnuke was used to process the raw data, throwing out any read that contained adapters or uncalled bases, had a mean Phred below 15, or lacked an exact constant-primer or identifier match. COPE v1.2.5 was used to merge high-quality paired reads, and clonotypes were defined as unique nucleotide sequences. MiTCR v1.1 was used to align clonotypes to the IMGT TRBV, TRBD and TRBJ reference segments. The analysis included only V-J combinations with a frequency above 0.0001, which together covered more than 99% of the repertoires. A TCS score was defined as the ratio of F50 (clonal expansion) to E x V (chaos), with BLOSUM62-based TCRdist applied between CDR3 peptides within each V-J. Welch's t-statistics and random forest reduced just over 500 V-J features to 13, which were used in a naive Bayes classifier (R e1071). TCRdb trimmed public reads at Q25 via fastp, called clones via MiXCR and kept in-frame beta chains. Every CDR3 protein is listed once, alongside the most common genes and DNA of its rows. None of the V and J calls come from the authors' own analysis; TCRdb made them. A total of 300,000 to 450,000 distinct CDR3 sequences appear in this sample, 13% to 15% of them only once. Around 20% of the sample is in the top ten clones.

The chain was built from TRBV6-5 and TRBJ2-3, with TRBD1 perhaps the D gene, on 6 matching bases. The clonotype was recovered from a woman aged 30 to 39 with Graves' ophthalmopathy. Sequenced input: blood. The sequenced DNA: TGTGCCAGCAGTTACCAAGGGACAAGTTTGACAGATACGCAGTATTTT. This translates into CASSYQGTSLTDTQYF.